The T cell receptor (beta chain) described here comes from a study of cytotoxic CD8 clonotypes in ibrutinib-treated CLL (dated by TCRdb to the early 2020s). A note on the overall study: In this cohort, some 14 patients were treatment-naive and roughly 10 were relapsed/refractory, while 17 to 18 had unmutated IGHV. Partial responses were observed in about 25 patients and complete responses in 2; after a median follow-up of 68 months, remission was maintained in approximately 14 patients and progression was observed in roughly 12. The response samples were drawn at a median of roughly twelve months into treatment, with a range of roughly 6 to 40 months. On average, each sample had 255,043 productive templates and approximately 100,000 productive rearrangements. Longitudinal samples were obtainable from about 30% of the 86 participants in the trial. Cryopreserved peripheral blood mononuclear cells were collected before treatment, at response, and at either disease progression or sustained remission. Patients were still on ibrutinib when every remission and progressive disease sample was collected. Study-wide conclusions, independent of this receptor: At baseline, clonality was higher than in age-matched healthy donors and showed a strong correlation with circulating CD8+ T-cell counts. Clonality increased at ibrutinib response, stayed stable in sustained remission, and fell back toward baseline at progression. Public clonotypes were rare and either shrank or stayed stable during treatment, and the rise in clonality at ibrutinib response reflected expansion of private clonotypes. Lymph node repertoires were not examined, and the timing of sampling was not matched between patients in sustained remission and those whose disease progressed.

Each clonotype received, on average, about 9.7x coverage in deep resolution sequencing performed on a MiSeq, where the target depth lay between 1 in 1 million and 1 in 200,000 T cells. The immunoSEQ hsTCRB Kit was used to generate the TCR beta libraries. From the authors' description of their analysis: Data were analyzed with ImmunoSEQ Data Assistant and ImmunoSEQ Analyzer, with V, D and J genes assigned per IMGT definitions. Clonality was computed as one minus normalized Shannon entropy of productive rearrangement frequencies, ranging from 0 to 1. Only overrepresented clonotypes making up at least 0.05% of each patient's repertoire were included in the public clonotype analysis. Roughly 12 age-matched healthy donor repertoires from immuneACCESS were used as controls for clonality. TCRdb provides this immuneACCESS table in a form limited to in-frame rearrangements. Some clones are lacking; in checked studies, under half of them reflect an unresolved V gene, and why the rest are absent is not known. That table furnishes V, J and clone size, whereas the DNA furnished D and trimming. The sample records 60,000 or so clones, approximately 62% of which are singletons. The biggest ten clones account for roughly 14% of the sample.

This specimen's time point label, per the study, means: roughly 12 months on ibrutinib. Roughly 2.2 micrograms of genomic DNA were extracted from cryopreserved PBMCs for TCR beta library preparation. Longitudinal blood samples from CLL patients receiving ibrutinib monotherapy were subjected to high-throughput TCR beta sequencing. The patients were enrolled in a single-center, open-label phase 2 trial of ibrutinib monotherapy. Unmatched junction bases come to 7, with V trimmed by 0 bases and J by 6 bases. The germline V gene yields SGHRS for CDR1 and YFSETQ for CDR2. The CDR3 holds 15 amino acids from the cysteine to the phenylalanine. Only the CDR3 DNA is retained, 45 bases long and in frame from the first base. A note on this clone: Its binding antigen is unknown. One base away there is no much larger clone; base qualities are not given.

This receptor chain uses TRBV5-1 and TRBJ1-2; 8 central nucleotides agree with TRBD1. The receptor was isolated from a human donor with chronic lymphocytic leukemia. Here the sequenced sample was PBMCs, taken after 12 months of ibrutinib treatment. The DNA sequence is given as TGCGCCAGCAGCTTGGGCGGACAGGGTAATCATGGCTACACCTTC. Its protein product is CASSLGGQGNHGYTF.